These 5 T cell receptor beta chains were sequenced from one sample in a study of OX40 agonist ivuxolimab in advanced cancers. Generated by immunoSEQ multiplex PCR, the TCRdb table keeps only in-frame clones and is missing some. The repertoire includes some 80,000 clones, about 91% of them detected once, and roughly 2.8% sits in the top ten. This sample comprised CD4+ or CD8+ T cells sorted from blood, obtained in a trial of the OX40 agonist ivuxolimab. The receptor set was obtained from an adult with an advanced solid tumor such as melanoma, head and neck, liver or kidney cancer.

This rearrangement joins TRBV5-1 to TRBJ2-5, with D maybe TRBD1 (6 bases). Trimming stripped 1 base from V and 2 bases from J, with 12 bases between. The CDR3 length is 15 residues. Germline CDR1 is SGHRS and CDR2 is YFSETQ. CDR3: CASSLIGTRQETQYF. CDR3 DNA: TGCGCCAGCAGCTTGATCGGGACACGGCAAGAGACCCAGTACTTC.

This chain uses TRBV7-9 with TRBJ2-3; D is unresolved. The germline V and J ends were trimmed by 0 bases and 7 bases, with 5 bases remaining between them. The germline gives CDR1 SEHNR, CDR2 FQNEAQ (reference sequence). This CDR3 contains 12 residues. The CDR3 region is CASSLAGNTQYF. CDR3 sequence (DNA): TGTGCCAGCAGCTTAGCAGGGAATACGCAGTATTTT.

Points on this clone: One end of the junction fails to match germline, which may point to a read error. The V and J genes are TRBV28 and TRBJ1-2; D not certain. The CDR3 runs to 11 residues. CDR1 is MDHEN and CDR2 is SYDVKM in the germline V gene. CDR3 loop: CASSYPGRPVF. In DNA, the CDR3 is TGTGCCAGCAGTTACCCTGGCAGACCAGTCTTC.

The rearrangement joins TRBV2 to TRBJ1-4; D not certain. V was shortened by 3 bases and J by 4 bases, with 12 bases between the two germline ends. The CDR3 is 15 amino acids. The germline CDR1 and CDR2 sequences are SNHLY and FYNNEI. CDR3 amino acids: CASSEARDLNEKLFF. Written as DNA, the CDR3 is TGTGCCAGCAGTGAGGCTAGAGACCTTAATGAAAAACTGTTTTTT.

This sequence joins TRBV27 and TRBJ1-6; D unclear. The CDR3 runs to 13 residues. Trimming cost V 7 bases and J 14 bases, with 18 bases left between them. Germline V CDR1 and CDR2: MNHEY, SMNVEV (reference sequence). The CDR3 sequence is CASTPTDGGTLHF. CDR3 DNA sequence: TGTGCCAGCACTCCTACGGACGGAGGGACCCTCCACTTT.